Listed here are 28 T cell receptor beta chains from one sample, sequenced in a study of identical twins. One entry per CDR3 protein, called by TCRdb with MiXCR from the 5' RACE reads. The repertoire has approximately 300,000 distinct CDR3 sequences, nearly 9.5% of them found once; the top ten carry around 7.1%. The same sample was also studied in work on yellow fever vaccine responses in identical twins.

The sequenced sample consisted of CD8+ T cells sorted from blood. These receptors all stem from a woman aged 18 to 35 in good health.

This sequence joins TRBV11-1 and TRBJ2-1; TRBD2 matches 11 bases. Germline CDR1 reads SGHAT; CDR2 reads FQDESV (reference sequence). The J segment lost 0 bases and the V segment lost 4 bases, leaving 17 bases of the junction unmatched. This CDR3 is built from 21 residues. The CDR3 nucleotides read TGTGCCAGCAGCTCGACCCGACCGGGACTAGCGGAAGAAAGCTCCTACAATGAGCAGTTCTTC. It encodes CASSSTRPGLAEESSYNEQFF.

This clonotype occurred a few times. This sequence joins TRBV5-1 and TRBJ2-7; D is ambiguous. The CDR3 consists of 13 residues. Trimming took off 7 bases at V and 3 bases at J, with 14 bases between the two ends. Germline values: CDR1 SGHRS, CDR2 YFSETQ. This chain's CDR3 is CASRGYSFYEQYF. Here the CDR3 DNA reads TGCGCCAGCCGTGGGTACAGTTTCTACGAGCAGTACTTC.

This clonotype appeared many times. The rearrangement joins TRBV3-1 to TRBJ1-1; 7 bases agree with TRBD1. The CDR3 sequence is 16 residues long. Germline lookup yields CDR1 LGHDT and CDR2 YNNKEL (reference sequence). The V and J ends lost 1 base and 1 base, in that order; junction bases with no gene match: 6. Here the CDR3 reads CASSQVFGTENTEAFF. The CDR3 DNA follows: TGTGCCAGCAGCCAAGTTTTCGGGACAGAGAACACTGAAGCTTTCTTT.

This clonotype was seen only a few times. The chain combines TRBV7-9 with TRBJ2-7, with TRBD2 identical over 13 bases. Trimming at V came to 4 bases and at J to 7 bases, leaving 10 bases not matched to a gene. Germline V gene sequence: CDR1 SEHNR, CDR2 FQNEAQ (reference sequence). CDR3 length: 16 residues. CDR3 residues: CASSWTSGGPWFEQYF. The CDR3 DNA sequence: TGTGCCAGCAGCTGGACTAGCGGGGGACCATGGTTTGAGCAGTACTTC.

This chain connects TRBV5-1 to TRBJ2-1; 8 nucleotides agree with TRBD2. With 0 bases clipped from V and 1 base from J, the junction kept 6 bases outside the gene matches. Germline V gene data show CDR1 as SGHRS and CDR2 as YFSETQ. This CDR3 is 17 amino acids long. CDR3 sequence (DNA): TGCGCCAGCAGCTTGGCCGACAGCGGGAGATCCTACAATGAGCAGTTCTTC. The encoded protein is CASSLADSGRSYNEQFF.

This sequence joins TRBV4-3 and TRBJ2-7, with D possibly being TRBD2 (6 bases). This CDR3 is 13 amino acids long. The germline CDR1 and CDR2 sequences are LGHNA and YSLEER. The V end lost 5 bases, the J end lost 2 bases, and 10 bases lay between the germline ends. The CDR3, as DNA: TGCGCCAGCAGCGGGCGGGACCCCTACGAGCAGTACTTC. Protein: CASSGRDPYEQYF.

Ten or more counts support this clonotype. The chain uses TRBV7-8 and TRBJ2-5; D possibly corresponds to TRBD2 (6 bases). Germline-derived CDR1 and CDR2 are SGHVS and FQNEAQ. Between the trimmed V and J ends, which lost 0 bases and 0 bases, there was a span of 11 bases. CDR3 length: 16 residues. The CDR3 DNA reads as TGTGCCAGCAGCTTAGCCAGCGGGTTGTACCAAGAGACCCAGTACTTC. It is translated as CASSLASGLYQETQYF. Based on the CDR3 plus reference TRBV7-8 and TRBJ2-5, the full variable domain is GAGVSQSPRYKVAKRGQDVALRCDPISGHVSLFWYQQALGQGPEFLTYFQNEAQLDKSGLPSDRFFAERPEGSVSTLKIQRTQQEDSAVYLCASSLASGLYQETQYFGPGTRLLVL.

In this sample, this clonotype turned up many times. Here the CDR3 reads CASSHVSGGSNSYNEQFF. In DNA form, the CDR3 reads TGCGCCAGCAGCCATGTAAGCGGGGGGTCTAACTCCTACAATGAGCAGTTCTTC. The chain has TRBV4-1 and TRBJ2-1; 9 bases map to TRBD2. V trimming: 3 bases; J trimming: 0 bases; junction bases outside the gene matches: 9. CDR3 length: 18 amino acids. The germline gives CDR1 MGHRA, CDR2 YSYEKL.

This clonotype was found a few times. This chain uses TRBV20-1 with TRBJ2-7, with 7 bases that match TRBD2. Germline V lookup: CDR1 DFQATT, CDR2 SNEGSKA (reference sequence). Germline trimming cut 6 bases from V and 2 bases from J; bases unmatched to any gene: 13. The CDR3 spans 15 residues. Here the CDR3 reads CSATSLATATYEQYF. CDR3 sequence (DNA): TGCAGTGCGACCTCACTAGCGACTGCTACCTACGAGCAGTACTTC.

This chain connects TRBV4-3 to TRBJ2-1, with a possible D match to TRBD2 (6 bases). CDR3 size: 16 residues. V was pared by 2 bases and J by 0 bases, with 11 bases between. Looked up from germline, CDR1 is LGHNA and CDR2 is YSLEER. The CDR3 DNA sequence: TGCGCCAGCAGCCAACTTTCCGGGAGCTCCTACAATGAGCAGTTCTTC. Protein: CASSQLSGSSYNEQFF.

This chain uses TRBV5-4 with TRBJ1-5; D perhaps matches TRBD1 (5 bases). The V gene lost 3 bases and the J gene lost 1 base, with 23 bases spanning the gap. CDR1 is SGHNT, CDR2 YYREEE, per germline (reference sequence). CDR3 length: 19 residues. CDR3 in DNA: TGTGCCAGCAGCTACAGCCGGGACCTAAGTAGAGGAAGCAATCAGCCCCAGCATTTT. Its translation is CASSYSRDLSRGSNQPQHF.

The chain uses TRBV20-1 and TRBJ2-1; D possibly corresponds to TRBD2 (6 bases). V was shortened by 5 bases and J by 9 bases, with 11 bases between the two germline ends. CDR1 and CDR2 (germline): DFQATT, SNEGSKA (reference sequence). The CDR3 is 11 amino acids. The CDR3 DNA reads TGCAGTGCTCCCCGGGGGTTTGAGCAGTTCTTC. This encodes CSAPRGFEQFF.

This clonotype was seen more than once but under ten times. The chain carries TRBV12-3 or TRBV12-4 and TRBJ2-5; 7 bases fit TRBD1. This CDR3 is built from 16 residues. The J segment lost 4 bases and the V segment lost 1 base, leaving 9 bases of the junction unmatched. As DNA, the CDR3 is TGTGCCAGCAGTTTAGAGGGGGCCCAGAACGTAGAGACCCAGTACTTC. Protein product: CASSLEGAQNVETQYF.

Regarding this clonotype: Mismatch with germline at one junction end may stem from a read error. CDR3: CASSLGTVGIYKQYF. CDR3 coding DNA: TGCGCCAGCAGCCTGGGGACAGTAGGGATCTACAAGCAGTACTTC. The rearrangement uses TRBV4-1 and TRBJ2-7, with 7 bases lining up with TRBD1. CDR1 MGHRA and CDR2 YSYEKL come from the germline V gene. The CDR3 consists of 15 residues.

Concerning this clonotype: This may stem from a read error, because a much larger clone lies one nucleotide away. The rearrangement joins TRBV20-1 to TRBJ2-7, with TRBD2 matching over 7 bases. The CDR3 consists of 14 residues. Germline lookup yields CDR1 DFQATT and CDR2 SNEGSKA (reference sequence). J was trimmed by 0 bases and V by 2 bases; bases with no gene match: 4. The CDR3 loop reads CSARSGTSSYEQYF. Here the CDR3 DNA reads TGCAGTGCTAGAAGCGGGACGTCCTCCTACGAGCAGTACTTC.

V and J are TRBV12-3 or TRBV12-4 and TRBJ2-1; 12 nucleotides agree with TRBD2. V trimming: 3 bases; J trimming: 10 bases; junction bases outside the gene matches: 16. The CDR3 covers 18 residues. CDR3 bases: TGTGCCAGCAGTTTCTCTAGCGGGAGGGCTAACGGAGTAGAAGAGCAGTTCTTC. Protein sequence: CASSFSSGRANGVEEQFF.

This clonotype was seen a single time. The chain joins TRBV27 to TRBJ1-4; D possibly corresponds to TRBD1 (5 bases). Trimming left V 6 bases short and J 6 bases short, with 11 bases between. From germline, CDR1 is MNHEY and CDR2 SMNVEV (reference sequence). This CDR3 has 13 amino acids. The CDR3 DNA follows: TGTGCCAGCAGCAGGGTGTCGGATGAAAAACTGTTTTTT. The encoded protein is CASSRVSDEKLFF.

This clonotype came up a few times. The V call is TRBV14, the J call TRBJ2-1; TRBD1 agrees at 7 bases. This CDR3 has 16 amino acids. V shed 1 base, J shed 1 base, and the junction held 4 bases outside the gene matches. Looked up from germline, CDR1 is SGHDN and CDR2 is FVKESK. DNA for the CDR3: TGTGCCAGCAGCCAAGTTGGGACAGTTTCCTACAATGAGCAGTTCTTC. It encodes CASSQVGTVSYNEQFF.

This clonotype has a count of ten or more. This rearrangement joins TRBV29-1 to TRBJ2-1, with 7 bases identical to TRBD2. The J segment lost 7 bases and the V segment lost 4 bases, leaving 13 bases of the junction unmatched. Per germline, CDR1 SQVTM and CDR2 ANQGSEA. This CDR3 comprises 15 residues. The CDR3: CSVGEGGILRNEQFF. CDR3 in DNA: TGCAGCGTTGGGGAGGGAGGGATCCTAAGAAATGAGCAGTTCTTC.

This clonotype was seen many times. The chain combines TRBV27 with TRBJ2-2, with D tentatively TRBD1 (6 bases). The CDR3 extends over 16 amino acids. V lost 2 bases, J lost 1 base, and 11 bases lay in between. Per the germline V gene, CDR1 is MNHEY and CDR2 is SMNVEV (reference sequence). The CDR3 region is CASSLAKDRNTGELFF. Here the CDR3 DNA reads TGTGCCAGCAGTTTAGCTAAGGACAGGAACACCGGGGAGCTGTTTTTT.

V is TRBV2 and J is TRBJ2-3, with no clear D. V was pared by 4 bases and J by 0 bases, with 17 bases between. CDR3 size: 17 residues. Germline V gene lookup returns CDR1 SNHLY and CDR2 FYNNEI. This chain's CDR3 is CASSVVAETTSTDTQYF. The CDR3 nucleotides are TGTGCCAGCAGTGTAGTTGCGGAAACCACTAGCACAGATACGCAGTATTTT.

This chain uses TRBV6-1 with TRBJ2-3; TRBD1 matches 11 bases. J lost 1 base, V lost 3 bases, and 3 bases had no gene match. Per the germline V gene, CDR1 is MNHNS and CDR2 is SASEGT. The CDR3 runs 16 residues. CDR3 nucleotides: TGTGCCAGCAGTGACGGGACAGGGGGGCGCACAGATACGCAGTATTTT. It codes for CASSDGTGGRTDTQYF.

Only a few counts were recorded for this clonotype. The CDR3 sequence: CASSTGPSWATGELFF. The CDR3 DNA reads as TGTGCCAGCAGCACTGGGCCTAGCTGGGCCACCGGGGAGCTGTTTTTT. The V and J genes are TRBV5-6 and TRBJ2-2; D is perhaps TRBD2 (5 bases). From germline, CDR1 is SGHDT and CDR2 YYEEEE. Trimming cost V 4 bases and J 4 bases, with 17 bases left between them. This CDR3 has 16 amino acids.

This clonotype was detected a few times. CDR3 sequence reads: CASSSAREYEQYF. The CDR3 nucleotides are TGTGCCAGCAGCTCTGCCCGGGAGTACGAGCAGTACTTC. V and J are TRBV11-3 and TRBJ2-7, with D perhaps matching TRBD2 (6 bases). V dropped 4 bases and J dropped 4 bases, with 11 bases sitting between them. This CDR3 is 13 amino acids long. CDR1 and CDR2 from the germline V gene are SGHNT and YENEEA.

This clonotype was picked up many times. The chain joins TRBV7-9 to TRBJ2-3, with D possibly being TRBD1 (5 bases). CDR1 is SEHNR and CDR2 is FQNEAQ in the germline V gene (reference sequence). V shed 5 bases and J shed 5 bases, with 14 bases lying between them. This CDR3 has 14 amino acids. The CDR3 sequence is CASSPQGVGDTQYF. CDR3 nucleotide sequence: TGTGCCAGCAGCCCCCAGGGTGTGGGAGATACGCAGTATTTT.

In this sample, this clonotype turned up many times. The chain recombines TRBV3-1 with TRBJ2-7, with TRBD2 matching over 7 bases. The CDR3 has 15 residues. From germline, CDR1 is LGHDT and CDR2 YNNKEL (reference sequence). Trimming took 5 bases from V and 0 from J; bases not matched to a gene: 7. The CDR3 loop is CASSSRLADSYEQYF. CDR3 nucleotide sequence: TGTGCCAGCAGCAGCCGACTAGCAGACTCCTACGAGCAGTACTTC.

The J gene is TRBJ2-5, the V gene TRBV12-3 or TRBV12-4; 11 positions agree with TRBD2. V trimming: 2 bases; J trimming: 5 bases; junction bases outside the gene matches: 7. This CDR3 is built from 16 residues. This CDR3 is CASSLIAGGLGETQYF. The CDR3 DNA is TGTGCCAGCAGTTTAATAGCGGGGGGGCTCGGGGAGACCCAGTACTTC.

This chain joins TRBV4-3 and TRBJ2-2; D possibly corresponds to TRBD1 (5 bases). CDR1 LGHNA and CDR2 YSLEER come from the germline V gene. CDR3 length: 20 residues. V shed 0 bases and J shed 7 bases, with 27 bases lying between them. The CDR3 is CASSQDRLDIGVALGGELFF. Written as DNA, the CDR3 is TGCGCCAGCAGCCAAGATAGGTTGGACATAGGGGTGGCCCTTGGCGGGGAGCTGTTTTTT.